This T cell receptor (beta chain) was identified in a study of human T cells and chemical hapten exposure. Between the trimmed V and J ends, which lost 6 bases and 8 bases, there was a span of 11 bases. The CDR3 is made up of 13 amino acids. Germline V gene lookup returns CDR1 MNHEY and CDR2 SVGEGT. Time point noted: pre-sensitization, week 0. Treatment defined: therapeutic diphenylcyclopropenone sensitization with weekly scalp DPC. Phlebotomy was performed prior to application of every patch test. Suited to DPC and affected by alopecia, the donors ranged from 18 to 70 years old. This clonotype was counted many times. TCRdb recomputed calls from the RACE reads with MiXCR, one row per CDR3 protein. The table shows around 120,000 distinct CDR3 sequences, with about 14% occurring only once.

The sequences come from whole blood, collected in connection with sensitization to the hapten diphenylcyclopropenone (DPC). The source of this sequence is a woman aged 18-35 years with alopecia areata. Some clones in this sample may be carry-over from other donors' samples. The rearrangement joins TRBV6-2 or TRBV6-3 to TRBJ1-6; D unclear. DNA of the CDR3: TGTGCCAGCAGGACAAGGCCTTATTCACCCCTCCACTTT. Its translation is CASRTRPYSPLHF.